The entry that follows covers one T cell receptor (beta chain) sequence. V lost 2 bases to trimming and J lost 9 bases; unmatched junction nucleotides: 7. The CDR3 is 15 residues long. In germline, CDR1 is SGHTS, CDR2 YDEGEE. This sample is drawn from a study of blood T cell repertoires in COVID-19. Across the study: The analysed material was cDNA or gDNA that came from T cells, B-cell-depleted T cells, or PBMCs.

Seattle enrolled patients during active infection and tracked them longitudinally. Per the study methods: Nucleated cell counts were estimated from reference gene primer amplification. TCRdb keeps only in-frame clones here, not all; method: immunoSEQ multiplex PCR. D and trimming were read from the DNA, whereas the V and J calls and clone size are those reported in that table. Of fewer than 100,000 clones detected, almost 85% appear once; the ten largest clones hold 8.5% to 10%. The source is a man aged 50 or older with COVID-19, enrolled during active disease. This chain connects TRBV5-8 to TRBJ2-1, with TRBD2 identical over 11 bases. Specimen: peripheral blood. CDR3 residues: CASSFLAGGGGEQFF. CDR3 in DNA: TGTGCCAGCAGCTTCCTAGCGGGAGGAGGGGGTGAGCAGTTCTTC.